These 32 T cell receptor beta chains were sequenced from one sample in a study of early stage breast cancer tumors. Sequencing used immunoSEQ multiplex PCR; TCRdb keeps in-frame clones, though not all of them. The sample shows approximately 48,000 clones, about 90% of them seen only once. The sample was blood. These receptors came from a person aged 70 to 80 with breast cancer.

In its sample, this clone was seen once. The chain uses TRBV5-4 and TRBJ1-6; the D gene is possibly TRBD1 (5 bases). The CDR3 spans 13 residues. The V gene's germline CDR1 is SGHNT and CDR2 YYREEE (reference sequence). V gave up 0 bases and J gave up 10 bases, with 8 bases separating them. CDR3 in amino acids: CASSLDRTSPLHF. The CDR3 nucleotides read TGTGCCAGCAGCTTGGACCGGACATCACCCCTCCACTTT.

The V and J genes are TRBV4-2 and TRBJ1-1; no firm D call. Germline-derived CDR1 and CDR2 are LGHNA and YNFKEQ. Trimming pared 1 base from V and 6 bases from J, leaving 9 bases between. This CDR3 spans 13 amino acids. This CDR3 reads CASSQAVSPEAFF. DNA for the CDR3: TGTGCCAGCAGCCAAGCGGTCTCCCCTGAAGCTTTCTTT.

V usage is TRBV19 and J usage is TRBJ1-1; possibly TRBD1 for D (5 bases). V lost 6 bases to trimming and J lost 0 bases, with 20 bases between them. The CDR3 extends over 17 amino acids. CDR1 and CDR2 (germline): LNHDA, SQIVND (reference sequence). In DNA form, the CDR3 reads TGTGCCAGTAGGTCTGGACACGGGTTAATTTTGAACACTGAAGCTTTCTTT. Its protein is CASRSGHGLILNTEAFF.

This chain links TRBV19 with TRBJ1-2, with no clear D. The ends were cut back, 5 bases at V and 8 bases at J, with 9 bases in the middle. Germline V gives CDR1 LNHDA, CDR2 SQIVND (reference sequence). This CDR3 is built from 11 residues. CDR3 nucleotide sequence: TGTGCCAGTAGTTTAACAGACGGCTACACCTTC. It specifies CASSLTDGYTF.

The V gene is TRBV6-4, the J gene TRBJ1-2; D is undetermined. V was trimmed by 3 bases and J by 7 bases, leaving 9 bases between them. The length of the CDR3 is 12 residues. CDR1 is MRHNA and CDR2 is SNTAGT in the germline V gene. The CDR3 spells CASSETARGYTF. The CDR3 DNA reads TGTGCCAGCAGTGAAACAGCCCGTGGCTACACCTTC.

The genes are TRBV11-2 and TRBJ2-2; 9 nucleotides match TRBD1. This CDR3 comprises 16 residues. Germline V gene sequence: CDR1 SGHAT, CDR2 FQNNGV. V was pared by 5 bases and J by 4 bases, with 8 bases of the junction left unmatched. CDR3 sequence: CASSPPGQGFTGELFF. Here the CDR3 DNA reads TGTGCCAGCAGCCCGCCGGGACAGGGATTCACCGGGGAGCTGTTTTTT.

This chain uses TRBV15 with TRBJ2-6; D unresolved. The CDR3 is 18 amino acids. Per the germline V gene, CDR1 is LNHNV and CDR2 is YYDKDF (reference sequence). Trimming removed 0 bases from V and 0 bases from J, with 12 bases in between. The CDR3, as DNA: TGTGCCACCAGCAGAGATCTCGTGAGCCCCTCTGGGGCCAACGTCCTGACTTTC. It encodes CATSRDLVSPSGANVLTF.

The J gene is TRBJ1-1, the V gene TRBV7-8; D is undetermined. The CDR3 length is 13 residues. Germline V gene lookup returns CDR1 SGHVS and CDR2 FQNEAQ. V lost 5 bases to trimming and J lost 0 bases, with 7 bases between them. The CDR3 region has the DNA TGTGCCAGCAGCCGTCACATGAACACTGAAGCTTTCTTT. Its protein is CASSRHMNTEAFF.

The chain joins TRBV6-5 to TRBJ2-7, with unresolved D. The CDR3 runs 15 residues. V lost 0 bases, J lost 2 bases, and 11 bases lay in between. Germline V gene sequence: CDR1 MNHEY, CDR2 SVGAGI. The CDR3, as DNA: TGTGCCAGCAGTTACTCGATGGGCCAACCCTACGAGCAGTACTTC. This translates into CASSYSMGQPYEQYF.

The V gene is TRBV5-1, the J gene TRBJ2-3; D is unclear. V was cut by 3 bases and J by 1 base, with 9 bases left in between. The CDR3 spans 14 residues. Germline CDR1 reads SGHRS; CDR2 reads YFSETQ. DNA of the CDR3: TGCGCCAGCAGCTCGCTACGGGGCACAGATACGCAGTATTTT. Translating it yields CASSSLRGTDTQYF.

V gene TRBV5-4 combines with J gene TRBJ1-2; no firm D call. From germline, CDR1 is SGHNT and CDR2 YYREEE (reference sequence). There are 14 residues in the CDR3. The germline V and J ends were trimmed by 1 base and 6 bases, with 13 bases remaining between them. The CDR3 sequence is CASSLPEGLDGYTF. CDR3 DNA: TGTGCCAGCAGCTTGCCCGAGGGCTTAGATGGCTACACCTTC.

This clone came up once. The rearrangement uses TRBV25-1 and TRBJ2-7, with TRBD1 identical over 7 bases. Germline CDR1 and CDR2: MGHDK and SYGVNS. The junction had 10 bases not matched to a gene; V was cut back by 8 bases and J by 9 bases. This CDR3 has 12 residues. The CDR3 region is CASRMDRSGQYF. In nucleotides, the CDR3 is TGTGCCAGCCGGATGGACAGGTCGGGGCAGTACTTC.

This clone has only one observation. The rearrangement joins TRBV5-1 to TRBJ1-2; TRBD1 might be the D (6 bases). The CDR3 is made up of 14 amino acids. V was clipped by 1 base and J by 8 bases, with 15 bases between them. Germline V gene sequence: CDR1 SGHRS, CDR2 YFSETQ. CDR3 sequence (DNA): TGCGCCAGCAGCTTGAGTACACAGGGTGAGGGCTACACCTTC. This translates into CASSLSTQGEGYTF.

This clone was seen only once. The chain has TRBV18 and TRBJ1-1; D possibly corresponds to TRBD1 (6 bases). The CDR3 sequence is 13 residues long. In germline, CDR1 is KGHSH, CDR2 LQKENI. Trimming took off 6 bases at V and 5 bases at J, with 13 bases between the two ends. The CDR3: CASSPDRSTEAFF. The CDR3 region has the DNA TGTGCCAGCTCCCCAGACAGGAGTACTGAAGCTTTCTTT.

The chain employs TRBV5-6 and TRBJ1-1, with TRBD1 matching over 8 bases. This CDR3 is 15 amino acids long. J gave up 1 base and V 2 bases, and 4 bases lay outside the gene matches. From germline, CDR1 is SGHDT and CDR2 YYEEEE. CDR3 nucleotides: TGTGCCAGCAGCTTCGACAGGGGATCGAACACTGAAGCTTTCTTT. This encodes CASSFDRGSNTEAFF.

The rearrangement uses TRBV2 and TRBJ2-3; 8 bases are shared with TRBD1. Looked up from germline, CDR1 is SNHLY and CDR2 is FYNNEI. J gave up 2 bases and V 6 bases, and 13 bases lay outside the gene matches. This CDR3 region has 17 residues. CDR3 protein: CASSLGQGLRATDTQYF. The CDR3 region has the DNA TGTGCCAGCAGCCTCGGACAGGGCCTAAGGGCCACAGATACGCAGTATTTT.

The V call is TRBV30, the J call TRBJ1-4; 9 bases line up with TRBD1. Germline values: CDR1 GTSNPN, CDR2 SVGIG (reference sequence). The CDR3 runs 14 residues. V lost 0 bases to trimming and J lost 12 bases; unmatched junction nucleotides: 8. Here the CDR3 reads CAWSVSQGATELFF. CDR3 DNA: TGTGCCTGGAGTGTGTCACAGGGGGCTACCGAACTGTTTTTT.

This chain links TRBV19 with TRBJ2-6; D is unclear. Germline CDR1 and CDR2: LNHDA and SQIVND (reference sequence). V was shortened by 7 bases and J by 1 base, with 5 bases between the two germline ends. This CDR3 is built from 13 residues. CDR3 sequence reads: CASKRSGANVLTF. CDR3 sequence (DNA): TGTGCCAGTAAACGGTCTGGGGCCAACGTCCTGACTTTC.

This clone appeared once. The CDR3 sequence: CASSRLAGGSYEQYF. CDR3 nucleotides: TGTGCCAGCAGTCGCCTAGCGGGGGGATCCTACGAGCAGTACTTC. The chain combines TRBV6-5 with TRBJ2-7; 11 nucleotides align to TRBD2. The germline V gene has CDR1 MNHEY and CDR2 SVGAGI. V shed 5 bases, J shed 1 base, and the junction held 4 bases outside the gene matches. This CDR3 region has 15 residues.

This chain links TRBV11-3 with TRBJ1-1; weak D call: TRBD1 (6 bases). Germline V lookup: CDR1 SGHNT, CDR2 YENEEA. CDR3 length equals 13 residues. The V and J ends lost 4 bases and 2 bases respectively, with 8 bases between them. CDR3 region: CASSYRENTEAFF. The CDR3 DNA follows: TGTGCCAGCAGCTACAGGGAAAACACTGAAGCTTTCTTT.

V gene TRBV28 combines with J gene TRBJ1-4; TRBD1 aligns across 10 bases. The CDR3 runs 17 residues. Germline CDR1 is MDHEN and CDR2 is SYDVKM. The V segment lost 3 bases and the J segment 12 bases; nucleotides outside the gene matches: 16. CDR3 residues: CASSLIHVGDRGGELFF. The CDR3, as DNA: TGTGCCAGCAGTTTGATACATGTGGGGGACAGGGGCGGGGAACTGTTTTTT.

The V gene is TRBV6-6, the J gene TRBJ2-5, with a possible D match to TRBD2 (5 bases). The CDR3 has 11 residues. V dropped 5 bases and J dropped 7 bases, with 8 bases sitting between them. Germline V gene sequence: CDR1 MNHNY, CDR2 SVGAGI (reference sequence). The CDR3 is CASSRAGTQYF. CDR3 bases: TGTGCCAGCAGTCGTGCGGGGACCCAGTACTTC.

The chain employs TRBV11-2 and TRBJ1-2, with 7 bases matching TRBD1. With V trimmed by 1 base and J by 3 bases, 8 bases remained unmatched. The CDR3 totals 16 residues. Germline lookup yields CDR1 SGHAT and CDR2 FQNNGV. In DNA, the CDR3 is TGTGCCAGCAGCTTAGCGGCAAGGGGGCTTGACTATGGCTACACCTTC. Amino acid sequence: CASSLAARGLDYGYTF.

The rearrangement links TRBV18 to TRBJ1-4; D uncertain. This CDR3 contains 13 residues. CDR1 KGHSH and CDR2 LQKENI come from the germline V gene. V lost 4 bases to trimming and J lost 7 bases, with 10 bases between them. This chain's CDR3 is CASSRGGSEKLFF. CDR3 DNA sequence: TGTGCCAGCTCACGGGGAGGAAGTGAAAAACTGTTTTTT.

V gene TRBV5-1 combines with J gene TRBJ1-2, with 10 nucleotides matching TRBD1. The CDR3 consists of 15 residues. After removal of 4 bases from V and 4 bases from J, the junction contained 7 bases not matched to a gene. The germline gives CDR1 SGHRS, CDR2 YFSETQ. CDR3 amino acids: CASSAGTGVIYGYTF. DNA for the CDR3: TGCGCCAGCAGCGCGGGGACAGGGGTTATCTATGGCTACACCTTC.

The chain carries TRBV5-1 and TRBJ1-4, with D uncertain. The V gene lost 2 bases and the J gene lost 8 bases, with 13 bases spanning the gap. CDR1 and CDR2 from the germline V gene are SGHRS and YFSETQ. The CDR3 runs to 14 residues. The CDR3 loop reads CASSFQANSEKLFF. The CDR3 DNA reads TGCGCCAGCAGCTTTCAGGCCAACTCCGAAAAACTGTTTTTT.

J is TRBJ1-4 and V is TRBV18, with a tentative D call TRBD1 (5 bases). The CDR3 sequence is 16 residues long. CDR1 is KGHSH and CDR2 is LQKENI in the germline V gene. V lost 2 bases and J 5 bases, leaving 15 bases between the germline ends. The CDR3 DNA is TGTGCCAGCTCACCATTAGTACAGGAGGGGAATGAAAAACTGTTTTTT. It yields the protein CASSPLVQEGNEKLFF.

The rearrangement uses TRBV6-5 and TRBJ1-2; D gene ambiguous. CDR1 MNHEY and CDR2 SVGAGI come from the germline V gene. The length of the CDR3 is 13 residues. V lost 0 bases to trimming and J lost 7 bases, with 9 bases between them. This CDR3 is CASSYSYLRGYTF. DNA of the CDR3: TGTGCCAGCAGTTACTCGTATTTGCGTGGCTACACCTTC.

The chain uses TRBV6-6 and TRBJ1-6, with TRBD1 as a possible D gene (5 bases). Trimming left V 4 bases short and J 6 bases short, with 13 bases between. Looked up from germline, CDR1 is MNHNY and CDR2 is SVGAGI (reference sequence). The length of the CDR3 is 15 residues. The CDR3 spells CASSSPGLINSPLHF. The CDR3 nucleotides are TGTGCCAGCAGTTCCCCGGGACTGATTAATTCACCCCTCCACTTT.

In DNA form, the CDR3 reads TGCGCCAGCAGCCCTACTACAGGGCAGGAGAACACTGAAGCTTTCTTT. Encoded protein: CASSPTTGQENTEAFF. The chain is built from TRBV4-1 and TRBJ1-1, with D possibly matching TRBD1 (6 bases). Trimming stripped 4 bases from V and 1 base from J, with 16 bases between. CDR3 length equals 16 residues. Per the germline V gene, CDR1 is MGHRA and CDR2 is YSYEKL.

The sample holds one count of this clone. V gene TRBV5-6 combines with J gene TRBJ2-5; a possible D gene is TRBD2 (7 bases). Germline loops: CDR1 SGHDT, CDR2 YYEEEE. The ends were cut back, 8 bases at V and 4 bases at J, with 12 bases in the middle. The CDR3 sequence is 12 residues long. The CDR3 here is CARAGGPETQYF. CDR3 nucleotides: TGTGCCAGAGCCGGGGGGCCAGAGACCCAGTACTTC. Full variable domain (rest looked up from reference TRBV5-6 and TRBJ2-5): DAGVTQSPTHLIKTRGQQVTLRCSPKSGHDTVSWYQQALGQGPQFIFQYYEEEERQRGNFPDRFSGHQFPNYSSELNVNALLLGDSALYLCARAGGPETQYFGPGTRLLVL.

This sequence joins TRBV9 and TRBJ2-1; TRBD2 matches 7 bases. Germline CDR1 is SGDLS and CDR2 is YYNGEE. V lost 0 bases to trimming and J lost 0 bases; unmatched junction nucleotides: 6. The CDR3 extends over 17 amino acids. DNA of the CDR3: TGTGCCAGCAGCGTAGAATACGGGGGGAGCTCCTACAATGAGCAGTTCTTC. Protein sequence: CASSVEYGGSSYNEQFF.